This is a list of T cell receptor beta chains from one sample in a study of vaccination and CD4 T cells after COVID-19. Antigens of these TCRs are unknown. MiXCR was run by TCRdb on the PCR reads, yielding one entry per CDR3 protein. Here the sample spans 15,000 or so distinct CDR3 sequences, about 39% being singletons. The source material was CD4+ T cells from blood, cultured in vitro. The receptors derive from a human donor who had recovered from COVID-19. CDR3s include the opening cysteine and the closing phenylalanine or tryptophan. The order of the fields is V gene, D gene, clone size, J gene, CDR3 DNA, CDR3 protein. D genes are given only for firm matches. Clone size is shown for a subset of rows, as once, few, many or a class of expanded clone.

v_gene: TRBV10-3; d_gene: TRBD1; abundance: -; j_gene: TRBJ2-7; CDR3nt: TGTGCCATCAAGGGACAGGGGAGGTCCTACGAGCAGTACTTC; CDR3aa: CAIKGQGRSYEQYF
v_gene: TRBV7-2; d_gene: TRBD2; abundance: -; j_gene: TRBJ2-7; CDR3nt: TGTGCCAGCAGTCTAGCGGGGTCGGGGCAGTACTTC; CDR3aa: CASSLAGSGQYF
v_gene: TRBV6-2/TRBV6-3; d_gene: TRBD1; abundance: -; j_gene: TRBJ2-5; CDR3nt: TGTGCCAGCAGTTACTCAAGGGACAGGGGTGAGACCCAGTACTTC; CDR3aa: CASSYSRDRGETQYF
v_gene: TRBV11-1; d_gene: -; abundance: -; j_gene: TRBJ1-3; CDR3nt: TGTGCCAGCAGCTATGGTGACTCTGGAAACACCATATATTTT; CDR3aa: CASSYGDSGNTIYF
v_gene: TRBV20-1; d_gene: TRBD1; abundance: -; j_gene: TRBJ1-3; CDR3nt: TGCAGTGCTAGCCCCGAGACAGGGGGGCTAGGGAGCTCTGGAAACACCATATATTTT; CDR3aa: CSASPETGGLGSSGNTIYF
v_gene: TRBV6-4; d_gene: TRBD1; abundance: few; j_gene: TRBJ1-6; CDR3nt: TGTGCCAGCAGAGGGACAGGGCCTGATTCACCCCTCCACTTT; CDR3aa: CASRGTGPDSPLHF
v_gene: TRBV15; d_gene: -; abundance: few; j_gene: TRBJ1-1; CDR3nt: TGTGCCACCAGCAGAGATGTTGGGGGCCCGATGAACACTGAAGCTTTCTTT; CDR3aa: CATSRDVGGPMNTEAFF
v_gene: TRBV18; d_gene: -; abundance: few; j_gene: TRBJ1-1; CDR3nt: TGTGCCAGCTCAGGTACGAGAGGGGTTTCGAATGAAGCTTTCTTT; CDR3aa: CASSGTRGVSNEAFF
v_gene: TRBV11-2; d_gene: -; abundance: -; j_gene: TRBJ1-5; CDR3nt: TGTGCCAGCAGCTTAGACAGAAATCAGCCCCAGCATTTT; CDR3aa: CASSLDRNQPQHF
v_gene: TRBV24-1; d_gene: TRBD1; abundance: -; j_gene: TRBJ2-1; CDR3nt: TGTGCCACCAGTCCGACAGGGACCCCTCAGGAGCAGTTCTTC; CDR3aa: CATSPTGTPQEQFF
v_gene: TRBV2; d_gene: -; abundance: -; j_gene: TRBJ2-5; CDR3nt: TGTGCCACCGGCGGCGGCTTCTACCAAGAGACCCAGTACTTC; CDR3aa: CATGGGFYQETQYF
v_gene: TRBV19; d_gene: -; abundance: -; j_gene: TRBJ2-6; CDR3nt: TGTGCCAGTAGTATAGACAGGGGCTCTGGGGCCAACGTCCTGACTTTC; CDR3aa: CASSIDRGSGANVLTF
v_gene: TRBV27; d_gene: -; abundance: few; j_gene: TRBJ2-2; CDR3nt: TGTGCCAGCAGTTTAGCAATTGGGGGGCGCGGCACCGGGGAGCTGTTTTTT; CDR3aa: CASSLAIGGRGTGELFF
v_gene: TRBV19; d_gene: -; abundance: -; j_gene: TRBJ1-1; CDR3nt: TGTGCCAGTGGGTTAACAGGGTTGGGCACTGAAGCTTTCTTT; CDR3aa: CASGLTGLGTEAFF
v_gene: TRBV6-1; d_gene: -; abundance: few; j_gene: TRBJ1-5; CDR3nt: TGTGCCAGCAGTGCCGCCGGGACGGGAACAAGTAGCAATCAGCCCCAGCATTTT; CDR3aa: CASSAAGTGTSSNQPQHF
v_gene: TRBV5-8; d_gene: TRBD2; abundance: few; j_gene: TRBJ2-2; CDR3nt: TGTGCCAGCAGCCCGTGGGAGGGGAACACCGGGGAGCTGTTTTTT; CDR3aa: CASSPWEGNTGELFF
v_gene: TRBV20-1; d_gene: TRBD2; abundance: -; j_gene: TRBJ2-7; CDR3nt: TGCAGTGCTAGGCGGCTAGCGGATAGCTACGAGCAGTACTTC; CDR3aa: CSARRLADSYEQYF
v_gene: TRBV10-1; d_gene: -; abundance: -; j_gene: TRBJ1-1; CDR3nt: TGCGCCAGCAGTGACAGGGTGGGGAACACTCCCGCTGAAGCTTTCTTT; CDR3aa: CASSDRVGNTPAEAFF
v_gene: TRBV6-1; d_gene: TRBD1; abundance: -; j_gene: TRBJ1-5; CDR3nt: TGTGCCAGCATCCCCCGGACAGGGGGCAATCAGCCCCAGCATTTT; CDR3aa: CASIPRTGGNQPQHF
v_gene: TRBV27; d_gene: TRBD1; abundance: -; j_gene: TRBJ1-6; CDR3nt: TGTGCCAGCGGAGGACAGGTCATTTTGGGTTCACCCCTCCACTTT; CDR3aa: CASGGQVILGSPLHF
v_gene: TRBV5-8; d_gene: TRBD1; abundance: -; j_gene: TRBJ2-5; CDR3nt: TGTGCCAGCAGCCGGGGGACAGGGGAAGGGGTAGAGACCCAGTACTTC; CDR3aa: CASSRGTGEGVETQYF
v_gene: TRBV7-7; d_gene: -; abundance: -; j_gene: TRBJ2-5; CDR3nt: TGTGCTAGCAGCTTAGGTGGGACTTTCCAAGAGACCCAGTACTTC; CDR3aa: CASSLGGTFQETQYF
v_gene: TRBV7-2; d_gene: TRBD1; abundance: -; j_gene: TRBJ1-2; CDR3nt: TGTGCCAGCAGCTTAGGAGGGGGGACAGGGTCGTATGGCTACACCTTC; CDR3aa: CASSLGGGTGSYGYTF
v_gene: TRBV6-1; d_gene: -; abundance: -; j_gene: TRBJ2-3; CDR3nt: TGTGCCAGCAGTGACAGAGCCCTCTCGACGCAGTATTTT; CDR3aa: CASSDRALSTQYF
v_gene: TRBV7-8; d_gene: -; abundance: -; j_gene: TRBJ1-5; CDR3nt: TGTGCCAGCACCCCGCGGGGGGGCTCCAATCAGCCCCAGCATTTT; CDR3aa: CASTPRGGSNQPQHF
v_gene: TRBV11-3; d_gene: -; abundance: -; j_gene: TRBJ2-1; CDR3nt: TGTGCCAGCAGCACTACCGGACTCAGCTCCTACAATGAGCAGTTCTTC; CDR3aa: CASSTTGLSSYNEQFF
v_gene: TRBV20-1; d_gene: -; abundance: few; j_gene: TRBJ1-2; CDR3nt: TGCAGTGCTCCGACTGAGACCGTCTATGGCTACACCTTC; CDR3aa: CSAPTETVYGYTF
v_gene: TRBV27; d_gene: -; abundance: once; j_gene: TRBJ1-5; CDR3nt: TGTGCCAGCGGATATTATAGCAATCAGCCCCAGCATTTT; CDR3aa: CASGYYSNQPQHF
v_gene: TRBV5-4; d_gene: -; abundance: -; j_gene: TRBJ1-2; CDR3nt: TGTGCCAGCAGCCGCGGGAGGGGCGCGGACTATGGCTACACCTTC; CDR3aa: CASSRGRGADYGYTF
v_gene: TRBV19; d_gene: TRBD2; abundance: -; j_gene: TRBJ2-2; CDR3nt: TGTGCCAGTCGGACTAGCGGGAACACCGGGGAGCTGTTTTTT; CDR3aa: CASRTSGNTGELFF
v_gene: TRBV12-5; d_gene: TRBD1; abundance: -; j_gene: TRBJ2-3; CDR3nt: TGTGCTAGTGGGCGGACAGGGGGACCAGATACGCAGTATTTT; CDR3aa: CASGRTGGPDTQYF
v_gene: TRBV7-8; d_gene: TRBD1; abundance: few; j_gene: TRBJ2-2; CDR3nt: TGTGCCAGCAGTAACGAGGCGGGACAGGCGTTCACCGGGGAGCTGTTTTTT; CDR3aa: CASSNEAGQAFTGELFF
v_gene: TRBV10-3; d_gene: -; abundance: few; j_gene: TRBJ2-5; CDR3nt: TGTGCCATCAGTGATCGGGGACTCTGGCAAGAGACCCAGTACTTC; CDR3aa: CAISDRGLWQETQYF
v_gene: TRBV28; d_gene: -; abundance: -; j_gene: TRBJ1-1; CDR3nt: TGTGCCAGCAAACGGGGGGGATCAGGAGGCACTGAAGCTTTCTTT; CDR3aa: CASKRGGSGGTEAFF
v_gene: TRBV27; d_gene: -; abundance: -; j_gene: TRBJ1-1; CDR3nt: TGTGCCAGCACCGGGAGAGGGGTAAAGACTTTCTTT; CDR3aa: CASTGRGVKTFF
v_gene: TRBV7-2; d_gene: -; abundance: -; j_gene: TRBJ1-6; CDR3nt: TGTGCCAGCAGCTTACTTGCCCCCCTCGGGCAGCATTCACCCCTCCACTTT; CDR3aa: CASSLLAPLGQHSPLHF
v_gene: TRBV27; d_gene: TRBD1; abundance: -; j_gene: TRBJ1-5; CDR3nt: TGTGCCAGCGCCACAGGGGGTATCAATCAGCCCCAGCATTTT; CDR3aa: CASATGGINQPQHF
v_gene: TRBV6-2/TRBV6-3; d_gene: -; abundance: -; j_gene: TRBJ1-1; CDR3nt: TGTGCCAGCAGCGACCCAGGGACTCACCGAGCTTTCTTT; CDR3aa: CASSDPGTHRAFF
v_gene: TRBV10-1; d_gene: -; abundance: once; j_gene: TRBJ2-5; CDR3nt: TGCGCCAGCAGTTCCGGGATCCAAGAGACCCAGTACTTC; CDR3aa: CASSSGIQETQYF
v_gene: TRBV12-3/TRBV12-4; d_gene: TRBD1; abundance: -; j_gene: TRBJ1-1; CDR3nt: TGTGCCAGCAGCCTACAGGGGGCGGGGGCTGAAGCTTTCTTT; CDR3aa: CASSLQGAGAEAFF
v_gene: TRBV5-1; d_gene: -; abundance: -; j_gene: TRBJ1-2; CDR3nt: TGCGCCAGCAGCTACACCTCAGGTGGCTATGGCTACACCTTC; CDR3aa: CASSYTSGGYGYTF
v_gene: TRBV19; d_gene: -; abundance: -; j_gene: TRBJ1-2; CDR3nt: TGTGCCAGTAGTATAAAGGGTCAGGGGAGCTATGGCTACACCTTC; CDR3aa: CASSIKGQGSYGYTF
v_gene: TRBV18; d_gene: -; abundance: once; j_gene: TRBJ1-1; CDR3nt: TGTGCCAGCTCACCAGGCAGGGGCACCAACACTGAAGCTTTCTTT; CDR3aa: CASSPGRGTNTEAFF
v_gene: TRBV11-3; d_gene: -; abundance: -; j_gene: TRBJ2-2; CDR3nt: TGTGCCAGCAGCTCCTCATCGGCCGGGGAGCTGTTTTTT; CDR3aa: CASSSSSAGELFF
v_gene: TRBV20-1; d_gene: TRBD2; abundance: few; j_gene: TRBJ2-3; CDR3nt: TGCAGTGCTAATGATGGGAGGGCCACGCAGTATTTT; CDR3aa: CSANDGRATQYF
v_gene: TRBV6-2/TRBV6-3; d_gene: -; abundance: -; j_gene: TRBJ2-3; CDR3nt: TGTGCCAGCAGTTACAAGGGGCCAGATACGCAGTATTTT; CDR3aa: CASSYKGPDTQYF
v_gene: TRBV20-1; d_gene: -; abundance: -; j_gene: TRBJ2-6; CDR3nt: TGCAGTGCTAGTACAGCTGGGGCCAACGTCCTGACTTTC; CDR3aa: CSASTAGANVLTF